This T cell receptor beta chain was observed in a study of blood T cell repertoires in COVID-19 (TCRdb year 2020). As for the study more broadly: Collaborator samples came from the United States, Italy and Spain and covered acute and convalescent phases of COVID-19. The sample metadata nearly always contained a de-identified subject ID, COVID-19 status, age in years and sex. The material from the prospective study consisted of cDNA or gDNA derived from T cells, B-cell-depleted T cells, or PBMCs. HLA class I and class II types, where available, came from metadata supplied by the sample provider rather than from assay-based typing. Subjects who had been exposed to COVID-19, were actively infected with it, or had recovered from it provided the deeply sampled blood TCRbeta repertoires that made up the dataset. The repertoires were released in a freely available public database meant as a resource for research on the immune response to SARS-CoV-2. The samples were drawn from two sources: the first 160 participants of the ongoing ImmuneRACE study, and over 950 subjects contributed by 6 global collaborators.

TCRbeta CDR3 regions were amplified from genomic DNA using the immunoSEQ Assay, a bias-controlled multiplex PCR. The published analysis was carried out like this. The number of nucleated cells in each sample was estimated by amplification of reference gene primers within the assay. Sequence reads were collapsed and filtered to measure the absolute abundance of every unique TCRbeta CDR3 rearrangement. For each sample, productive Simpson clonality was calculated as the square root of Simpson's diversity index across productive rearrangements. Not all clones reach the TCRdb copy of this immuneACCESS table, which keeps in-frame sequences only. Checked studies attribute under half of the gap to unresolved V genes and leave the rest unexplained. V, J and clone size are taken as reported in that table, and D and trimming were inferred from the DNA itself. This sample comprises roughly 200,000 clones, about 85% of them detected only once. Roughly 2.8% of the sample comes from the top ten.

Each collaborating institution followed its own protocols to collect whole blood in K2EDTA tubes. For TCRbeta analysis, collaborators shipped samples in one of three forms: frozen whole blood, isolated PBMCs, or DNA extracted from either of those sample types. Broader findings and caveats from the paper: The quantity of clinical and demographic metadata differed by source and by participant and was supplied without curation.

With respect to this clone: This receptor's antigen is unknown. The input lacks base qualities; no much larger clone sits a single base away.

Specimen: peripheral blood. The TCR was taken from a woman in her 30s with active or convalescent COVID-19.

The DNA sequence is TGTGCCAGCAGCCAAGTATCGGGAGGGGCGGGGGCCTATGGCTACACCTTC. Its protein reads: CASSQVSGGAGAYGYTF. Here the chain combines TRBV4-2 and TRBJ1-2; perhaps TRBD1 is the D gene, with 6 bases matching. For CDR1 and CDR2, the germline V gene lists LGHNA and YNFKEQ. At the junction V is shortened by 1 base and J by 4 bases, with 19 bases in between. Counted from cysteine to phenylalanine, this CDR3 has 17 amino acids. Kept here is only the CDR3 DNA, which spans 51 bases and is read in frame from base 1.